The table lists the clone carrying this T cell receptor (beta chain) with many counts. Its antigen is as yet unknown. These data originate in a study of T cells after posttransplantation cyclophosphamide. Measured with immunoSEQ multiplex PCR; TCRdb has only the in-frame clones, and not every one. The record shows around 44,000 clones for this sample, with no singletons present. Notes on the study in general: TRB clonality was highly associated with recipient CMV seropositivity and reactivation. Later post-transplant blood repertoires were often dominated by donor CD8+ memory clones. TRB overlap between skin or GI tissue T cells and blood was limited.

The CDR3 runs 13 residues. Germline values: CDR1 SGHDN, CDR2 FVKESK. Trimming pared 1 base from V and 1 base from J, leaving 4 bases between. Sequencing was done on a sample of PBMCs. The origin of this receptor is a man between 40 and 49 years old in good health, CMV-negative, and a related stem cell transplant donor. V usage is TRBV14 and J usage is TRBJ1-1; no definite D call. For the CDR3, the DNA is TGTGCCAGCAGCCAAGGCGAGAACACTGAAGCTTTCTTT. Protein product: CASSQGENTEAFF.